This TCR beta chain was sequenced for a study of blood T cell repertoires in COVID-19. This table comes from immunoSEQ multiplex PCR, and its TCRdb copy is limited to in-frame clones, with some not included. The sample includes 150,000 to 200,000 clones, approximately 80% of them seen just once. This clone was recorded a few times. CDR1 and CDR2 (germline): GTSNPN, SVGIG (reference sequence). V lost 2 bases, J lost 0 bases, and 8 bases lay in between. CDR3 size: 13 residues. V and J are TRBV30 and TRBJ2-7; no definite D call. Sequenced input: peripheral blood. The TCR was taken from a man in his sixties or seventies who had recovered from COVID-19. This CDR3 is CAWSRLSSYEQYF. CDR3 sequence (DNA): TGTGCCTGGAGTCGCTTGAGCTCCTACGAGCAGTACTTC.